This T cell receptor (beta chain) comes out of a study of T cell responses to AZD1222 COVID-19 vaccine. V lost 4 bases and J lost 0, with 17 bases in between. Germline CDR1 and CDR2: SGHRS and YFSETQ. CDR3 length: 17 residues. Using immunoSEQ multiplex PCR, the repertoire was profiled, and TCRdb retains in-frame clones only, with some absent. There are approximately 110,000 clones in the sample; approximately 89% occur only once, and 35% to 50% lies in the top ten. Of note for this clone: Its target is not known.

Study results and caveats: Females made up more of the donors, who were largely white British, and clonal diversity may have come out too low. After two AZD1222 doses, spike-specific TCR breadth and depth rose versus day 0. Among those given AZD1222, only 6 or 7 were seropositive at baseline.

The starting material was peripheral blood, obtained 28 days after the second AZD1222 dose. This sequence joins TRBV5-1 and TRBJ2-1; no definite D call. This TCR came from an adult who received the AZD1222 COVID-19 vaccine. This CDR3 reads CASSPFVGSSSYNEQFF. The CDR3 nucleotides read TGCGCCAGCAGCCCTTTCGTGGGTTCAAGCTCCTACAATGAGCAGTTCTTC.